One and the same sample provided the 18 T cell receptor beta chains below, sequenced in a study of cytomegalovirus exposure and HLA in healthy donors. Primers: 60 Vbeta forward and 13 Jbeta reverse. Data came from immunoSEQ multiplex PCR; TCRdb stores just in-frame clones and leaves some out. The sample has about 95,000 clones, 65% to 80% seen once; the top ten hold approximately 15%. The sequenced sample was PBMCs. The source is a woman between 45 and 60 years old in good health and CMV-seropositive.

This clone turned up a few times. The V gene is TRBV4-1, the J gene TRBJ2-3; D is ambiguous. Deletions cut 0 bases from V and 8 bases from J, with 12 bases between. Germline CDR1 and CDR2: MGHRA and YSYEKL. The CDR3 is 14 residues long. DNA of the CDR3: TGCGCCAGCAGCCAAGAGGAGAGTCGTGGTACGCAGTATTTT. Translating gives CASSQEESRGTQYF.

In DNA, the CDR3 is TGTGCCTCCAGGCGGACTAGCGGGAGAAGGGGACCAGATACGCAGTATTTT. This gives the protein CASRRTSGRRGPDTQYF. The rearrangement uses TRBV30 and TRBJ2-3, with 13 bases fitting TRBD2. CDR1 is GTSNPN and CDR2 is SVGIG in the germline V gene (reference sequence). CDR3 length: 17 residues. V trimming: 7 bases; J trimming: 4 bases; junction bases outside the gene matches: 14.

Here the CDR3 reads CASSRPETENFRDTEAFF. The CDR3 DNA follows: TGTGCCAGCAGCCGTCCAGAGACAGAGAACTTTAGGGACACTGAAGCTTTCTTT. The genes are TRBV4-2 and TRBJ1-1, with D possibly TRBD1 on 5 matching bases. CDR1 LGHNA and CDR2 YNFKEQ come from the germline V gene. Between the trimmed V and J ends, which lost 4 bases and 3 bases, there was a span of 24 bases. The CDR3 loop spans 18 amino acids.

The chain carries TRBV29-1 and TRBJ1-2; 8 positions agree with TRBD1. Trimming at V came to 7 bases and at J to 4 bases, leaving 14 bases not matched to a gene. CDR1 is SQVTM and CDR2 is ANQGSEA in the germline V gene. There are 15 residues in the CDR3. The CDR3 spells CSARKGTGGIYGYTF. In nucleotides, the CDR3 is TGCAGCGCTAGAAAAGGGACAGGTGGAATCTATGGCTACACCTTC.

This clone has a handful of counts. The chain combines TRBV10-3 with TRBJ1-1, with 7 bases that match TRBD1. V was clipped by 10 bases and J by 0 bases; unmatched bases: 17. The germline V gene has CDR1 ENHRY and CDR2 SYGVKD. The CDR3 is 17 amino acids. CDR3 protein: CASSHQRQGRLNTEAFF. CDR3 DNA sequence: TGTGCCAGCAGCCACCAACGACAGGGTAGGTTGAACACTGAAGCTTTCTTT.

Regarding this clone: The same CDR3 can be traced to other DNA sequences in this sample. V is TRBV6-1 and J is TRBJ1-1; 8 nucleotides agree with TRBD1. With V trimmed by 4 bases and J by 1 base, 8 bases remained unmatched. Germline-derived CDR1 and CDR2 are MNHNS and SASEGT. The CDR3 totals 16 residues. CDR3 protein: CASSGLPDRGNTEAFF. CDR3 DNA: TGTGCCAGCAGTGGTCTGCCCGACAGGGGGAACACTGAAGCTTTCTTT.

The chain has TRBV7-6 and TRBJ2-3, with 7 bases that match TRBD2. This CDR3 is 15 amino acids long. The trim removed 5 bases at V and 5 bases at J, leaving 10 bases unmatched. In germline, CDR1 is SGHVS, CDR2 FNYEAQ. CDR3 residues: CASSKSSGREDTQYF. The CDR3 region has the DNA TGTGCCAGCAGCAAATCTAGCGGTCGGGAAGATACGCAGTATTTT.

This clone was seen a few times. The CDR3 DNA sequence: TGTGCCAGCAGTTTCGCTAGCGGGAGCTCCTACGAGCAGTACTTC. Translating gives CASSFASGSSYEQYF. The chain joins TRBV27 to TRBJ2-5; the match to TRBD2 covers 10 bases. The DNA end is more similar to TRBJ2-7, so the J call may be wrong. The CDR3 has 15 residues. Germline CDR1 reads MNHEY; CDR2 reads SMNVEV (reference sequence).

The chain couples TRBV11-3 to TRBJ2-3; TRBD2 agrees at 10 bases. Germline V gene data show CDR1 as SGHNT and CDR2 as YENEEA. This CDR3 has 20 residues. V dropped 4 bases and J dropped 2; count of bases not matched to a gene: 18. The CDR3 here is CASSSTNPLAGATPTDTQYF. In nucleotides, the CDR3 is TGTGCCAGCAGCTCTACCAACCCTCTAGCGGGAGCGACCCCCACAGATACGCAGTATTTT.

This clone turned up a few times. The genes are TRBV9 and TRBJ2-5, with 7 bases fitting TRBD1. The CDR3 runs 17 residues. The V and J ends lost 4 bases and 0 bases, in that order; junction bases with no gene match: 12. Germline CDR1 reads SGDLS; CDR2 reads YYNGEE. CDR3 residues: CASSPPPWTGYQETQYF. CDR3 in DNA: TGTGCCAGCAGCCCTCCCCCCTGGACAGGCTACCAAGAGACCCAGTACTTC.

This clone is classed as large (0.1 to 1%). V and J are TRBV28 and TRBJ2-7; 12 positions match TRBD2. This CDR3 comprises 14 residues. J lost 6 bases, V lost 3 bases, and 3 bases had no gene match. CDR1 is MDHEN and CDR2 is SYDVKM in the germline V gene. This chain's CDR3 is CASSFGLAGIEQYF. CDR3 DNA sequence: TGTGCCAGCAGTTTCGGACTAGCGGGAATCGAGCAGTACTTC.

The rearrangement joins TRBV15 to TRBJ2-1; D is unclear. The germline CDR1 and CDR2 sequences are LNHNV and YYDKDF (reference sequence). CDR3 length equals 15 residues. Trimming left V 0 bases short and J 8 bases short, with 14 bases between. The CDR3 loop is CATSRDSLTYDEQFF. The CDR3 nucleotides are TGTGCCACCAGCAGAGACTCCCTTACATACGATGAGCAGTTCTTC.

V is TRBV5-4 and J is TRBJ2-4; D gene ambiguous. From germline, CDR1 is SGHNT and CDR2 YYREEE (reference sequence). V was pared by 0 bases and J by 6 bases, with 4 bases between. The CDR3 spans 12 residues. DNA of the CDR3: TGTGCCAGCAGCTTGGACAGAAACATTCAGTACTTC. It encodes CASSLDRNIQYF.

About this clone: One junction end does not reproduce the germline sequence, and a read error may be involved. This chain connects TRBV15 to TRBJ2-3; the D gene could be TRBD1 or TRBD2 (5 bases each). Germline values: CDR1 LNHNV, CDR2 YYDKDF (reference sequence). The CDR3 consists of 15 residues. Written as DNA, the CDR3 is TGTGCCACGAGCAGGACAAGGGAGCCGCCAGATACGCAGTATTTT. Its protein product is CATSRTREPPDTQYF.

The count of this clone is one. V usage is TRBV15 and J usage is TRBJ2-7; TRBD1 agrees at 10 bases. There are 14 residues in the CDR3. V was clipped by 0 bases and J by 6 bases; unmatched bases: 2. Germline values: CDR1 LNHNV, CDR2 YYDKDF (reference sequence). CDR3 region: CATSREGQGREQYF. The CDR3 DNA is TGTGCCACCAGCAGAGAGGGACAGGGGCGCGAGCAGTACTTC. Full variable domain (rest looked up from reference TRBV15 and TRBJ2-7): DAMVIQNPRYQVTQFGKPVTLSCSQTLNHNVMYWYQQKSSQAPKLLFHYYDKDFNNEADTPDNFQSRRPNTSFCFLDIRSPGLGDTAMYLCATSREGQGREQYFGPGTRLTVT.

The chain joins TRBV19 to TRBJ2-2; 7 bases match TRBD1. The germline V gene encodes CDR1 LNHDA and CDR2 SQIVND (reference sequence). Trimming cost V 0 bases and J 2 bases; bases outside gene matches: 18. This CDR3 has 21 residues. The chain's CDR3 is CASSIDPPITGAVGNTGELFF. The CDR3 region has the DNA TGTGCCAGTAGTATAGATCCCCCAATTACAGGGGCGGTCGGAAACACCGGGGAGCTGTTTTTT.

The chain is built from TRBV5-5 and TRBJ1-4; TRBD1 aligns across 8 bases. CDR1 is SGHKS and CDR2 is YYEKEE in the germline V gene (reference sequence). The CDR3 extends over 15 amino acids. V lost 5 bases, J lost 5 bases, and 8 bases stayed unmatched. The CDR3 is CASSRTGSENEKLFF. The CDR3 region has the DNA TGTGCCAGCAGTCGGACAGGGTCGGAAAATGAAAAACTGTTTTTT.

This clone was detected once. J is TRBJ1-4 and V is TRBV18; TRBD1 matches at 7 bases. Germline trimming cut 6 bases from V and 5 bases from J; bases unmatched to any gene: 12. CDR1 is KGHSH and CDR2 is LQKENI in the germline V gene. CDR3 length: 16 residues. The CDR3 DNA follows: TGTGCCAGCTCCCTAGGGACAGCCGGAATAAATGAAAAACTGTTTTTT. Translation gives CASSLGTAGINEKLFF.